A single sample gave rise to the 24 T cell receptor beta chains below, sequenced in a study of siplizumab effects on memory and regulatory T cells. Cells from the mixed lymphocyte reaction were cocultured for around six days at 37°C. Clones were sequenced by immunoSEQ multiplex PCR, and TCRdb holds only the in-frame ones, with some missing. Of 3,000 to 3,500 clones in the sample, more than 45% were seen once. Antigens of these TCRs are unknown. Specimen: CFSE-low (dividing) CD4+ T cells sorted from an allogeneic mixed lymphocyte reaction. The receptor source for this set is a human donor in good health; the cells came from an allogeneic mixed lymphocyte reaction.

This chain connects TRBV28 to TRBJ1-1, with 9 bases matching TRBD1. CDR1 and CDR2 from the germline V gene are MDHEN and SYDVKM. The junction had 7 bases not matched to a gene; V was cut back by 7 bases and J by 1 base. This CDR3 comprises 15 residues. The CDR3 loop reads CASIILGQGNTEAFF. The CDR3 bases are TGTGCCAGCATTATATTGGGACAGGGGAACACTGAAGCTTTCTTT.

This chain joins TRBV10-3 and TRBJ2-5; TRBD2 is a possible D gene (6 bases). CDR1 and CDR2 (germline): ENHRY, SYGVKD. The V end was cut by 4 bases, the J end by 4 bases, with 13 bases between. The CDR3 totals 14 residues. The CDR3 loop is CAISGGRLGETQYF. DNA of the CDR3: TGTGCCATCAGTGGAGGGAGGTTGGGAGAGACCCAGTACTTC.

Only a few counts were recorded for this clone. The CDR3 DNA reads TGTGCCAGCAGTTACACCACAGGGGCCGGGGAGCTGTTTTTT. It yields the protein CASSYTTGAGELFF. V and J are TRBV6-6 and TRBJ2-2, with 7 bases identical to TRBD1. Germline trimming cut 2 bases from V and 6 bases from J; bases unmatched to any gene: 3. CDR1 and CDR2 (germline): MNHNY, SVGAGI (reference sequence). This CDR3 contains 14 residues.

This clone showed up just once. The chain has TRBV2 and TRBJ2-5; a possible D gene is TRBD2 (6 bases). The V end lost 8 bases, the J end lost 1 base, and 8 bases lay between the germline ends. CDR3 length: 12 amino acids. The germline gives CDR1 SNHLY, CDR2 FYNNEI. CDR3 sequence (DNA): TGTGCCAGCGGGAGGCTCCAAGAGACCCAGTACTTC. It translates to CASGRLQETQYF.

The chain joins TRBV28 to TRBJ1-6, with TRBD1 as a possible D gene (6 bases). CDR1 is MDHEN and CDR2 is SYDVKM in the germline V gene. The CDR3 spans 14 residues. V lost 6 bases to trimming and J lost 5 bases, with 11 bases between them. The CDR3 DNA sequence: TGTGCCAGCAGCACGACAGGTGATAATTCACCCCTCCACTTT. Its translation: CASSTTGDNSPLHF.

The genes are TRBV19 and TRBJ2-3, with D perhaps TRBD1 or TRBD2 (5 bases each). CDR1 and CDR2 from the germline V gene are LNHDA and SQIVND (reference sequence). This CDR3 is built from 14 residues. Trimming took 5 bases from V and 8 from J, leaving 17 bases between them. CDR3 amino acids: CASSPAPGTGTQYF. The CDR3, as DNA: TGTGCCAGTAGTCCGGCCCCGGGGACCGGTACGCAGTATTTT. The entire variable domain, with the rest obtained from reference TRBV19 and TRBJ2-3, is as follows: DGGITQSPKYLFRKEGQNVTLSCEQNLNHDAMYWYRQDPGQGLRLIYYSQIVNDFQKGDIAEGYSVSREKKESFPLTVTSAQKNPTAFYLCASSPAPGTGTQYFGPGTRLTVL.

V is TRBV2 and J is TRBJ2-1; 8 nucleotides match TRBD1. V was clipped by 6 bases and J by 3 bases; unmatched bases: 10. The CDR3 covers 16 residues. The germline V gene encodes CDR1 SNHLY and CDR2 FYNNEI. As DNA, the CDR3 is TGTGCCAGCAGCGCACAGGGGGTTCTCCTCTACAATGAGCAGTTCTTC. Its protein product is CASSAQGVLLYNEQFF.

The genes are TRBV27 and TRBJ1-6; 9 nucleotides agree with TRBD1. The CDR3 spans 14 residues. Germline CDR1 and CDR2: MNHEY and SMNVEV (reference sequence). The ends lost 8 bases at V and 7 bases at J; junction bases unmatched: 6. The CDR3 reads CASGTGIGNSPLHF. CDR3 in DNA: TGTGCCAGCGGGACAGGGATCGGCAATTCACCCCTCCACTTT.

The chain uses TRBV6-6 and TRBJ2-7, with D unclear. CDR1 and CDR2 (germline): MNHNY, SVGAGI (reference sequence). The CDR3 totals 12 residues. V lost 4 bases and J lost 5, with 9 bases in between. The CDR3 nucleotides are TGTGCCAGCAGTTTCCCTCTGGACGAGCAGTACTTC. Protein sequence: CASSFPLDEQYF.

The CDR3 DNA reads TGTGCCATCAAGGGGGTGGGATTCGAAGCTTTCTTT. Protein product: CAIKGVGFEAFF. The chain couples TRBV10-3 to TRBJ1-1; tentatively, D is TRBD1 (6 bases). Germline V CDR1 and CDR2: ENHRY, SYGVKD. This CDR3 has 12 residues. Trimming pared 7 bases from V and 8 bases from J, leaving 14 bases between.

A few counts support this clone. CDR3 in DNA: TGTGCCAGCTCGACCCCGGCGGGCTCCTACAATGAGCAGTTCTTC. It is translated as CASSTPAGSYNEQFF. The V and J genes are TRBV19 and TRBJ2-1; tentatively, D is TRBD2 (5 bases). V was clipped by 9 bases and J by 0 bases, with 15 bases between them. CDR3 size: 15 residues. Germline values: CDR1 LNHDA, CDR2 SQIVND (reference sequence).

This clone has a single count. The CDR3, as DNA: TGTGCCAGCAGTTCTCAGGGAGGCCATTCACCCCTCCACTTT. This sequence encodes CASSSQGGHSPLHF. The chain joins TRBV6-1 to TRBJ1-6; D is perhaps TRBD1 (5 bases). This CDR3 spans 14 amino acids. Germline values: CDR1 MNHNS, CDR2 SASEGT. Trimming pared 5 bases from V and 8 bases from J, leaving 13 bases between.

The chain couples TRBV18 to TRBJ2-2; TRBD2 agrees at 15 bases. The V and J ends lost 5 bases and 0 bases, in that order; junction bases with no gene match: 1. This CDR3 is 17 amino acids long. The germline V gene has CDR1 KGHSH and CDR2 LQKENI. CDR3 bases: TGTGCCAGCTCAGGACTAGCGGGGGGGCCGAACACCGGGGAGCTGTTTTTT. This translates into CASSGLAGGPNTGELFF.

This clone was seen only a few times. J is TRBJ1-3 and V is TRBV7-2, with a possible D match to TRBD1 (6 bases). This CDR3 spans 15 amino acids. Trimming left V 0 bases short and J 4 bases short, with 10 bases between. Germline V gene sequence: CDR1 SGHTA, CDR2 FQGNSA. CDR3 region: CASSLAAGAGNTIYF. The CDR3, as DNA: TGTGCCAGCAGCTTAGCGGCGGGGGCCGGAAACACCATATATTTT.

J is TRBJ2-3 and V is TRBV28; TRBD2 matches 7 bases. The CDR3 length is 16 residues. V dropped 4 bases and J dropped 2; count of bases not matched to a gene: 9. The germline gives CDR1 MDHEN, CDR2 SYDVKM. CDR3 loop: CASSSEGRGYTDTQYF. The DNA of the CDR3 is TGTGCCAGCAGTTCAGAGGGGCGGGGGTACACAGATACGCAGTATTTT.

This clone was seen only a few times. This chain uses TRBV7-9 with TRBJ1-6; the match to TRBD1 covers 8 bases. Germline V gene data show CDR1 as SEHNR and CDR2 as FQNEAQ (reference sequence). V shed 3 bases, J shed 8 bases, and the junction held 3 bases outside the gene matches. CDR3 size: 14 residues. The CDR3 nucleotides read TGTGCCAGCAGCTTGGGACAGGTGCATTCACCCCTCCACTTT. Residues: CASSLGQVHSPLHF. Drawing the rest from reference TRBV7-9 and TRBJ1-6, the complete variable domain is DTGVSQNPRHKITKRGQNVTFRCDPISEHNRLYWYRQTLGQGPEFLTYFQNEAQLEKSRLLSDRFSAERPKGSFSTLEIQRTEQGDSAMYLCASSLGQVHSPLHFGNGTRLTVT.

The chain carries TRBV5-8 and TRBJ2-3; D may be TRBD1 (6 bases). Trimming removed 2 bases at V and 5 bases at J, with 15 bases between. In germline, CDR1 is SGHTS, CDR2 YDEGEE. This CDR3 is built from 15 residues. CDR3: CASSFLRLGGDTQYF. The CDR3 DNA reads TGTGCCAGCAGCTTCTTACGTCTAGGGGGAGATACGCAGTATTTT.

V usage is TRBV11-3 and J usage is TRBJ2-2, with D perhaps TRBD1 (5 bases). This CDR3 comprises 14 residues. V was cut by 1 base and J by 7 bases, with 10 bases left in between. CDR1 is SGHNT and CDR2 is YENEEA in the germline V gene. The CDR3 protein is CASSLGQSYGELFF. The CDR3 DNA follows: TGTGCCAGCAGCTTAGGACAGAGTTACGGGGAGCTGTTTTTT.

This clone was counted between two and nine times. The chain combines TRBV11-2 with TRBJ2-1, with a possible D match to TRBD1 (5 bases). V lost 5 bases, J lost 9 bases, and 14 bases lay in between. This CDR3 has 13 amino acids. Per the germline V gene, CDR1 is SGHAT and CDR2 is FQNNGV. CDR3 sequence reads: CASSTQVQGEQFF. The DNA of the CDR3 is TGTGCCAGCAGCACTCAGGTCCAGGGTGAGCAGTTCTTC.

The chain joins TRBV19 to TRBJ2-2; possibly TRBD2 for D (5 bases). The V gene lost 4 bases and the J gene lost 5 bases, with 8 bases spanning the gap. In germline, CDR1 is LNHDA, CDR2 SQIVND (reference sequence). The CDR3 length is 13 residues. CDR3 sequence reads: CASSRGKTGELFF. DNA of the CDR3: TGTGCCAGTAGTAGAGGGAAGACCGGGGAGCTGTTTTTT.

The J gene is TRBJ1-2, the V gene TRBV18; TRBD1 aligns across 9 bases. V lost 1 base and J lost 4; bases outside the gene matches: 10. The CDR3 consists of 17 residues. CDR1 KGHSH and CDR2 LQKENI come from the germline V gene. The CDR3: CASSPLAGQGHGYGYTF. The CDR3 coding sequence is TGTGCCAGCTCACCACTAGCGGGACAGGGTCACGGCTATGGCTACACCTTC.

V and J are TRBV5-5 and TRBJ1-2, with 7 bases matching TRBD1. Germline V gene data show CDR1 as SGHKS and CDR2 as YYEKEE (reference sequence). This CDR3 is 14 amino acids long. Trimming removed 4 bases from V and 2 bases from J; junction bases left unmatched: 5. DNA of the CDR3: TGTGCCAGCAGCGTAGGACAGGCGAACTATGGCTACACCTTC. Protein sequence: CASSVGQANYGYTF.

Notes on this clone: The sample carries other DNA sequences with the same CDR3. The genes are TRBV7-2 and TRBJ1-1; no definite D call. The CDR3 totals 13 residues. The ends were cut back, 5 bases at V and 4 bases at J, with 11 bases in the middle. Germline assignment: CDR1 SGHTA and CDR2 FQGNSA. CDR3: CASSGFGSTEAFF. CDR3 DNA sequence: TGTGCCAGCAGCGGATTCGGGTCCACTGAAGCTTTCTTT.

CDR3 in amino acids: CASSLTGGVRAFF. The CDR3 DNA is TGTGCCAGCAGTCTGACAGGGGGCGTTCGGGCTTTCTTT. The chain recombines TRBV28 with TRBJ1-1, with 10 bases lining up with TRBD1. Germline V gives CDR1 MDHEN, CDR2 SYDVKM. CDR3 length equals 13 residues. The V segment lost 5 bases and the J segment 11 bases; nucleotides outside the gene matches: 8. The complete variable domain, with remaining parts taken from reference TRBV28 and TRBJ1-1, reads DVKVTQSSRYLVKRTGEKVFLECVQDMDHENMFWYRQDPGLGLRLIYFSYDVKMKEKGDIPEGYSVSREKKERFSLILESASTNQTSMYLCASSLTGGVRAFFGQGTRLTVV.